The rows below give T cell receptor beta chains drawn from one sample of a study of blood T cell repertoires in COVID-19. Produced via immunoSEQ multiplex PCR; TCRdb's table is partial and in-frame only. The sample consists of 55,000 to 65,000 clones, around 75% of them appearing once. Source material: peripheral blood. The receptors shown here come from a human donor in a cohort sampled during active COVID-19. The CDR3 runs from the conserved cysteine through the conserved F or W. The D gene is left open where the match is weak. Not every row has a clone size; where given, it reads once, few, many or a size class.

abundance,j_gene,v_gene,d_gene,CDR3aa,CDR3nt
once,TRBJ1-4,TRBV5-8,TRBD1,CASSPGTGDEKLFF,TGTGCCAGCAGCCCAGGGACAGGGGATGAAAAACTGTTTTTT
.,TRBJ1-3,TRBV5-6,.,CASSFRGASAGNTIYF,TGTGCCAGCAGCTTCCGGGGGGCCTCCGCTGGAAACACCATATATTTT
.,TRBJ1-6,TRBV2,TRBD1,CASSSTGGNSPLHF,TGTGCCAGCAGTTCGACAGGGGGGAATTCACCCCTCCACTTT
.,TRBJ2-3,TRBV4-3,.,CASSQDRRETDTQYF,TGCGCCAGCAGCCAAGATAGGAGGGAAACAGATACGCAGTATTTT
.,TRBJ1-3,TRBV7-6,TRBD1,CASSLLPGQGSRDTIYF,TGTGCCAGCAGCTTACTACCGGGACAGGGTTCTAGGGACACCATATATTTT
.,TRBJ1-1,TRBV7-8,.,CASSLAWGGEAFF,TGTGCCAGCAGCTTAGCGTGGGGGGGTGAAGCTTTCTTT
.,TRBJ2-5,TRBV5-4,TRBD2,CASSLDGGGPQETQYF,TGTGCCAGCAGCTTGGACGGCGGGGGGCCTCAAGAGACCCAGTACTTC
.,TRBJ2-7,TRBV5-5,.,CASSFAPGEVYEQYF,TGTGCCAGCAGCTTTGCCCCAGGGGAAGTCTACGAGCAGTACTTC
.,TRBJ2-7,TRBV7-3,TRBD2,CASSSQRWEGYEQYF,TGTGCCAGCAGTTCCCAACGGTGGGAGGGCTACGAGCAGTACTTC
.,TRBJ1-2,TRBV9,.,CASSVDPTIPGYTF,TGTGCCAGCAGCGTAGACCCGACAATTCCTGGCTACACCTTC
.,TRBJ1-5,TRBV2,TRBD1,CASSGTAPGNQPQHF,TGTGCCAGCAGCGGGACAGCTCCCGGAAATCAGCCCCAGCATTTT
.,TRBJ1-2,TRBV28,TRBD1,CASTLGGQLNYGYTF,TGTGCCAGCACCCTCGGGGGACAGCTTAACTATGGCTACACCTTC
few,TRBJ1-5,TRBV28,.,CASSPQGFQPQHF,TGTGCCAGCAGTCCACAGGGTTTTCAGCCCCAGCATTTT
once,TRBJ2-1,TRBV28,TRBD1,CASTFLRDRDNEQFF,TGTGCCAGCACATTTCTACGGGACAGAGACAATGAGCAGTTCTTC
few,TRBJ1-3,TRBV5-1,.,CASSSQTATSGNTIYF,TGCGCCAGCAGTTCCCAAACAGCCACTTCTGGAAACACCATATATTTT
.,TRBJ2-3,TRBV11-2,.,CASSLDQGHTDTQYF,TGTGCCAGCAGCTTAGATCAAGGACACACAGATACGCAGTATTTT
.,TRBJ1-2,TRBV25-1,.,CASGENYGYTF,TGTGCCAGCGGGGAGAACTATGGCTACACCTTC
.,TRBJ2-2,TRBV6-7,TRBD2,CATLFREREACTNTGELFF,TGTGCCACCCTCTTCCGGGAGCGGGAGGCCTGTACGAACACCGGGGAGCTGTTTTTT
once,TRBJ1-1,TRBV6-5,.,CASRSRESTEAFF,TGTGCCAGCAGGTCACGAGAAAGCACTGAAGCTTTCTTT
.,TRBJ1-1,TRBV9,TRBD1,CASSVEHRGASEAFF,TGTGCCAGCAGCGTAGAGCACAGGGGAGCGTCTGAAGCTTTCTTT
.,TRBJ1-2,TRBV9,TRBD1,CASSAAGTGAFNYGYTF,TGTGCCAGCAGCGCAGCCGGGACAGGTGCCTTTAACTATGGCTACACCTTC
once,TRBJ1-1,TRBV4-3,.,CASSQTPGVVSTEAFF,TGCGCCAGCAGCCAAACCCCAGGGGTAGTAAGCACTGAAGCTTTCTTT
.,TRBJ1-2,TRBV28,TRBD1,CASSRSTGALRGYTF,TGTGCCAGCAGTCGATCAACAGGGGCCCTTCGAGGCTACACCTTC
.,TRBJ2-7,TRBV28,TRBD1,CASSYGQVSYEQYF,TGTGCCAGCAGTTACGGACAGGTCTCCTACGAGCAGTACTTC
once,TRBJ2-7,TRBV28,TRBD1,CASSSPGQGATYEQYF,TGTGCCAGCAGTTCACCGGGACAGGGGGCCACCTACGAGCAGTACTTC
.,TRBJ2-2,TRBV9,.,CASSVRGVNTGELFF,TGTGCCAGCAGCGTAAGGGGTGTGAACACCGGGGAGCTGTTTTTT
.,TRBJ2-1,TRBV5-4,.,CASSPGWGRSSYNEQFF,TGTGCCAGCAGCCCGGGGTGGGGTAGAAGCTCCTACAATGAGCAGTTCTTC
few,TRBJ1-2,TRBV4-3,.,CASSQDGMGTLPYTF,TGCGCCAGCAGCCAAGATGGGATGGGGACACTTCCTTACACCTTC
many,TRBJ2-2,TRBV27,TRBD2,CASSLILAGGHGELFF,TGTGCCAGCAGTTTAATACTAGCGGGAGGCCACGGGGAGCTGTTTTTT
.,TRBJ2-7,TRBV6-6,TRBD1,CASRGTGEYF,TGTGCCAGCAGGGGGACAGGGGAGTACTTC
.,TRBJ2-2,TRBV5-1,TRBD2,CASSWTSVSTGELFF,TGCGCCAGCAGCTGGACTAGCGTGAGCACCGGGGAGCTGTTTTTT
.,TRBJ1-1,TRBV7-3,.,CATSGGPRVGTEAFF,TGTGCCACCTCGGGGGGGCCACGAGTTGGTACTGAAGCTTTCTTT
many,TRBJ2-1,TRBV27,.,CASSLTRTVNNEQFF,TGTGCCAGCAGTTTAACCCGGACAGTAAACAATGAGCAGTTCTTC
.,TRBJ1-4,TRBV2,TRBD1,CASSSRDRGNGEKLFF,TGTGCCAGCAGTTCTCGGGACAGGGGGAACGGTGAAAAACTGTTTTTT
.,TRBJ1-2,TRBV5-4,TRBD1,CASSSRLDRGGRYTF,TGTGCCAGCAGCTCCCGCTTAGACAGGGGCGGACGCTACACCTTC
.,TRBJ2-2,TRBV9,.,CASSPGGANTGELFF,TGTGCCAGCAGCCCAGGAGGAGCGAACACCGGGGAGCTGTTTTTT
.,TRBJ2-3,TRBV5-4,TRBD1,CASSWDRGADTQYF,TGTGCCAGCAGCTGGGACAGGGGGGCAGATACGCAGTATTTT
.,TRBJ2-2,TRBV19,.,CASSSRNTGELFF,TGTGCCAGTAGCTCGAGGAACACCGGGGAGCTGTTTTTT
.,TRBJ2-3,TRBV7-2,.,CASSQGFVDTQYF,TGTGCCAGCAGCCAGGGTTTCGTGGATACGCAGTATTTT
.,TRBJ2-7,TRBV6-6,.,CASSSFYEQYF,TGTGCCAGCAGTTCCTTCTACGAGCAGTACTTC
.,TRBJ2-1,TRBV3-1/TRBV3-2,TRBD2,CASSQDRLAGGSEQFF,TGTGCCAGCAGCCAAGATCGACTAGCGGGAGGAAGTGAGCAGTTCTTC
.,TRBJ2-7,TRBV5-5,TRBD2,CASSPRASGTRTYEQYF,TGTGCCAGCAGCCCGAGGGCTAGCGGAACTCGCACCTACGAGCAGTACTTC
.,TRBJ1-3,TRBV30,.,CAWSALSKMAIYF,TGTGCCTGGAGTGCCCTATCCAAGATGGCCATATATTTT
once,TRBJ2-1,TRBV5-6,.,CASSLRGKRPRDNEQFF,TGTGCCAGCAGCTTAAGAGGGAAGCGGCCAAGAGACAATGAGCAGTTCTTC
few,TRBJ1-1,TRBV28,.,CASSTQAGTEAFF,TGTGCCAGCAGTACCCAGGCGGGCACTGAAGCTTTCTTT
few,TRBJ1-5,TRBV27,TRBD1,CASSLGGQGAGQPQHF,TGTGCCAGCAGCTTAGGGGGACAGGGGGCCGGTCAGCCCCAGCATTTT
.,TRBJ2-3,TRBV7-9,.,CASSPNRVLTDTQYF,TGTGCCAGCAGCCCGAACCGGGTCCTCACAGATACGCAGTATTTT
.,TRBJ2-3,TRBV4-3,.,CASSQDPSRGPKTDTQYF,TGCGCCAGCAGCCAAGATCCCTCGCGGGGGCCTAAGACGGATACGCAGTATTTT